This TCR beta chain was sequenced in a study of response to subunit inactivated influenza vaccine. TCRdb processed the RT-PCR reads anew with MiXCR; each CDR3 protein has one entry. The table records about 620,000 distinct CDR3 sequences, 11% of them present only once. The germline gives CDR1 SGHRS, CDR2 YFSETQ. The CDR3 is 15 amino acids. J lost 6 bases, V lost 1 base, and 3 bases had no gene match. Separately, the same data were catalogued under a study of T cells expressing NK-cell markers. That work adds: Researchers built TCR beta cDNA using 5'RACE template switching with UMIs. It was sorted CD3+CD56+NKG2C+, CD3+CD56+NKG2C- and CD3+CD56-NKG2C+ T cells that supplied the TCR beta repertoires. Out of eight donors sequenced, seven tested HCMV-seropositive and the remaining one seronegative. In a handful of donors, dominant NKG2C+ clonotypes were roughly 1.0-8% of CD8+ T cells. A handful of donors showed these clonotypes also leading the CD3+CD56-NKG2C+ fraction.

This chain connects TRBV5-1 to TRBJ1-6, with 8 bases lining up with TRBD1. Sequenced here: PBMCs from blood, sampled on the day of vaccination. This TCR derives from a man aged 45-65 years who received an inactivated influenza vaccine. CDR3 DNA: TGCGCCAGCAGCTTGCAGGGGGCAAGTAATTCACCCCTCCACTTT. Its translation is CASSLQGASNSPLHF.